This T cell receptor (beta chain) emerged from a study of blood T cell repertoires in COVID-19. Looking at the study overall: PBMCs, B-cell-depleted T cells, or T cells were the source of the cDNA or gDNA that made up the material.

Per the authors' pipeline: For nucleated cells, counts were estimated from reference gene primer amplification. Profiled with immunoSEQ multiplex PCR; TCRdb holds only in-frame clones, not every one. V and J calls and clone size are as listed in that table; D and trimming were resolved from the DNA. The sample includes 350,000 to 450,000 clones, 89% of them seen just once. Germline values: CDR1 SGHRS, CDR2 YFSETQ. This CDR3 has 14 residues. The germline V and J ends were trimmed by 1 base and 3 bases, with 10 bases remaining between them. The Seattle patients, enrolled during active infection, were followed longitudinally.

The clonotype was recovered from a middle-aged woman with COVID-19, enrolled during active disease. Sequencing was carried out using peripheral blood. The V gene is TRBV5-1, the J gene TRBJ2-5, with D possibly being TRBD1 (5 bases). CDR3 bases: TGCGCCAGCAGCTTGAGCCAGGGTAAAGAGACCCAGTACTTC. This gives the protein CASSLSQGKETQYF.